Below, 2 T cell receptor beta chains from the same sample are listed, as sequenced in a study of T cell repertoires in cytomegalovirus infection. In TCRdb, the reads were re-called with MiXCR into one record per CDR3 protein. In the table there are about 180,000 distinct CDR3 sequences, approximately 18% of which are singletons. Input material: CD8+ T cells from PBMCs. The origin of the receptors is a human donor in good health (CMV status not recorded). Some clones in this sample may be carry-over from other donors' samples.

The genes are TRBV7-9 and TRBJ2-2; D is undetermined. The CDR3 consists of 14 residues. Trimming stripped 5 bases from V and 0 bases from J, with 7 bases between. In germline, CDR1 is SEHNR, CDR2 FQNEAQ (reference sequence). The CDR3 DNA is TGTGCCAGCAGCGGAGATTCGAACACCGGGGAGCTGTTTTTT. It translates to CASSGDSNTGELFF.

The chain is built from TRBV20-1 and TRBJ2-1; either TRBD1 or TRBD2 may fit D (5 bases each). Looked up from germline, CDR1 is DFQATT and CDR2 is SNEGSKA (reference sequence). This CDR3 has 13 residues. The CDR3 region has the DNA TGCAGGTTGAGCCGGGACGCCTACAATGAGCAGTTCTTC. Its protein is CRLSRDAYNEQFF.